This entry concerns a single T cell receptor (beta chain). What it recognizes is unknown. The source of the sample is a study of response to subunit inactivated influenza vaccine. Study-wide findings and caveats: There was a suggestion from the authors that each seasonal influenza vaccination recruits few new T cells.

One entry per CDR3 protein results from TCRdb running MiXCR on the RT-PCR reads. This table has about 310,000 distinct CDR3 sequences, 21% appearing once. CDR1 DFQATT and CDR2 SNEGSKA come from the germline V gene (reference sequence). The germline V and J ends were trimmed by 2 bases and 6 bases, with 7 bases remaining between them. The CDR3 has 12 residues. The TCR comes from a man in his fifties or sixties who received an inactivated influenza vaccine. The chain employs TRBV20-1 and TRBJ2-2; D gene unclear. Sequences were derived from PBMCs from blood, sampled approximately 20 months after vaccination. For the CDR3, the DNA is TGCAGTGCTAGAAAGGCCCCCGGGGAGCTGTTTTTT. Residues: CSARKAPGELFF.